The following is a T cell receptor (beta chain) sequence with its context. Its antigen remains unidentified. Coverage ceases 3 residues before the CDR3 finishes, and the germline J gene fills in the end. Data came from immunoSEQ multiplex PCR; TCRdb stores just in-frame clones and leaves some out. With over 25,000 clones in the sample, the ten largest clones hold approximately 8.1%. This sample stems from a study of Tregs in tolerant kidney transplant recipients. Study-level results: Validation in larger populations is needed because few patients were studied. Expanding Tregs on activated donor B cells appeared to best identify donor-specific TCRbeta clones. This study did not directly address biological reproducibility.

The CDR3 length is 15 residues. Germline values: CDR1 GTSNPN, CDR2 SVGIG (reference sequence). Trimming cost V 0 bases and J 5 bases, with 16 bases left between them. The receptor comes from a human donor who received a combined kidney and bone marrow transplant. Sequencing was performed on CD8+ T cells from blood, taken before the transplant. The V and J genes are TRBV30 and TRBJ1-1; D possibly corresponds to TRBD1 (5 bases). Partial CDR3 DNA: TGTGCCTGGAGTGTTAGGTTCAGGGAGGGTACTGAA. Translation gives CAWSVRFREGTE. The full CDR3 reads CAWSVRFREGTEAFF.